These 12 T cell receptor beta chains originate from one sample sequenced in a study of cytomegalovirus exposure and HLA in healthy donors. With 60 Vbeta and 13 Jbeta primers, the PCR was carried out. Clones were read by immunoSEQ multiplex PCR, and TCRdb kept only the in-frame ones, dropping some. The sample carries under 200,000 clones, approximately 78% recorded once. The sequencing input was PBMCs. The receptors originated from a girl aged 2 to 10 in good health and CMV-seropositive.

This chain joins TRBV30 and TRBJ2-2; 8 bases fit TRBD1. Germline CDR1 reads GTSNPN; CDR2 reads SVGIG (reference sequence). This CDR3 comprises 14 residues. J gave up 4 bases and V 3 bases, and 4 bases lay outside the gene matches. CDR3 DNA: TGTGCCTGGAGGAGGACAGGGTCCACCGGGGAGCTGTTTTTT. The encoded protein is CAWRRTGSTGELFF.

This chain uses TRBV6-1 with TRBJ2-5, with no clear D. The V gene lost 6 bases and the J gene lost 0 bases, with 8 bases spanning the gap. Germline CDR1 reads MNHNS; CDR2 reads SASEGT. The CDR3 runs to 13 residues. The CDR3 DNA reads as TGTGCCAGCAGGGTGGGCAACCAAGAGACCCAGTACTTC. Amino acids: CASRVGNQETQYF.

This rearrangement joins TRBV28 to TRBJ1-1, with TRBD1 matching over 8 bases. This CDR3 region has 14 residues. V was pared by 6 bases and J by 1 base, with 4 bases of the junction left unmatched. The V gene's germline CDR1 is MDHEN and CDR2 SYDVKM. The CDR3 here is CASSPGGANTEAFF. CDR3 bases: TGTGCCAGCAGCCCAGGGGGCGCGAACACTGAAGCTTTCTTT.

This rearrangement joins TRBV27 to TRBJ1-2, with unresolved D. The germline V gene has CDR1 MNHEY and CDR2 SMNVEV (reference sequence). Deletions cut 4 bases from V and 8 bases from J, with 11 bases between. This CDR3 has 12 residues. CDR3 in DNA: TGTGCCAGCAGTTCTCCTCGAGGGGGCTACACCTTC. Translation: CASSSPRGGYTF.

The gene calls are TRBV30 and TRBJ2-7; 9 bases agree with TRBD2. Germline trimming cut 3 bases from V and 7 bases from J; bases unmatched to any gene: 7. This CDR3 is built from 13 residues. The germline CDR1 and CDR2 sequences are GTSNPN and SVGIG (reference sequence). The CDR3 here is CAWSRAGGREQYF. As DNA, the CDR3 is TGTGCCTGGAGCAGAGCGGGGGGTAGGGAGCAGTACTTC.

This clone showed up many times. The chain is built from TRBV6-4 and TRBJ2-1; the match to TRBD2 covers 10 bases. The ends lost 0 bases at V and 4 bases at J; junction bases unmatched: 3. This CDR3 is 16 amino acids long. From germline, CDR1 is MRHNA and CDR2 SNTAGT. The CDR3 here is CASSDSIAGGYNEQFF. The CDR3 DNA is TGTGCCAGCAGTGACTCAATAGCGGGAGGTTACAATGAGCAGTTCTTC.

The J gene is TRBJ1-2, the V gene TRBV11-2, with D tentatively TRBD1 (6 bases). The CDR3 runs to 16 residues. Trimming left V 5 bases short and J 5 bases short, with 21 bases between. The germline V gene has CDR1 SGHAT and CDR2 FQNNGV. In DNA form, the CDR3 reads TGTGCCAGCAGCCCTCTCCCCGCAGGGGTTAAATATGGCTACACCTTC. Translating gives CASSPLPAGVKYGYTF.

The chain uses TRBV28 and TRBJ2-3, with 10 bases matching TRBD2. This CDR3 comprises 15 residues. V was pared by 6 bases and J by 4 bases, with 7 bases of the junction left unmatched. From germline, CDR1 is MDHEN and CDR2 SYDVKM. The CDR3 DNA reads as TGTGCCAGCAGCATCCTAGCGGGAGAGGCAGATACGCAGTATTTT. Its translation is CASSILAGEADTQYF.

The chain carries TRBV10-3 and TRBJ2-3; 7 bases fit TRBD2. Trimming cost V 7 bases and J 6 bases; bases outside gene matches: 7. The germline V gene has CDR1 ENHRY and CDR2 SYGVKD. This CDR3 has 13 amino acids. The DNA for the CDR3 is TGTGCCATCACGGGCGGGAGAGGGGATACGCAGTATTTT. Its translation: CAITGGRGDTQYF.

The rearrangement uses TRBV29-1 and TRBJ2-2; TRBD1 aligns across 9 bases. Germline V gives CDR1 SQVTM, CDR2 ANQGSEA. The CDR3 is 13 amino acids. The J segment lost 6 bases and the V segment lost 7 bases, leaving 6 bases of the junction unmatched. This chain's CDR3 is CSAGTGRAGELFF. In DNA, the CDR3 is TGCAGCGCCGGGACAGGGAGGGCCGGGGAGCTGTTTTTT.

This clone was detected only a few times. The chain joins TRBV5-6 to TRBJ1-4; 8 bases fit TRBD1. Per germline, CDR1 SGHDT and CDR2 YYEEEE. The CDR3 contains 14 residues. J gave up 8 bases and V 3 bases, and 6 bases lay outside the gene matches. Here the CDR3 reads CASSSDREYEKLFF. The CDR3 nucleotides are TGTGCCAGCAGCTCGGACAGGGAGTACGAAAAACTGTTTTTT.

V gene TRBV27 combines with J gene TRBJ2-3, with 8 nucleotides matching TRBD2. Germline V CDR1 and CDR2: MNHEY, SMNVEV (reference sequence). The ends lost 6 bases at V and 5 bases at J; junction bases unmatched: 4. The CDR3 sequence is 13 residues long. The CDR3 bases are TGTGCCAGCAGCGCGGGAGGAGTAGATACGCAGTATTTT. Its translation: CASSAGGVDTQYF.